This note documents a single T cell receptor beta chain sequence. The antigen is not known. This entry is derived from a study of vaccination effects on CD4 cells after COVID-19. Across the whole study: All participants had two doses of either the BNT162b2 or mRNA-1273 vaccine. Two convalescent pre-vaccine samples were taken 142 and 148 days post-diagnosis.

Whole-study results and caveats: Spike-reactive clones present post-vaccine in convalescents were predominantly new vaccine-induced clones. Clones induced by infection and by vaccine showed marked clonal contraction late after vaccination.

V lost 3 bases, J lost 6 bases, and 12 bases lay in between. Per the germline V gene, CDR1 is SNHLY and CDR2 is FYNNEI. The CDR3 length is 14 residues. With the ViraFEST assay, the study expanded antigen-specific CD4+ T cells using viral peptide pools, then sequenced them. It was after around 10 days of culture that CD4+ T cells were isolated. PCR showed that the person got SARS-CoV-2 infection at some point between March and December 2020. This table comes from immunoSEQ multiplex PCR, and its TCRdb copy is limited to in-frame clones, with some not included. Altogether 20,000 to 30,000 clones are present, roughly 69% being singletons, with the ten largest covering roughly 18%.

The receptor was derived from a human donor who had a prior SARS-CoV-2 infection. Sequenced material: CD4+ T cells from PBMCs cultured with SARS-CoV-2 spike peptides, taken before COVID-19 vaccination. The rearrangement joins TRBV2 to TRBJ2-1; D perhaps matches TRBD2 (5 bases). The CDR3 protein is CASSDNMAGNEQFF. CDR3 nucleotides: TGTGCCAGCAGTGACAACATGGCGGGCAATGAGCAGTTCTTC.